This note documents a single TCR beta chain sequence. Antigen: not known. Profiled with immunoSEQ multiplex PCR; TCRdb holds only in-frame clones, not every one. The repertoire includes roughly 15,000 clones, about two thirds of them detected once, and roughly 8% sits in the top ten. The sample originates from a study of PD-1 blockade in classical Hodgkin lymphoma. Findings and caveats of the study: Excluded were patients who started nivolumab under 1 year after ASCT, a group that had lower diversity. Reasons behind the repertoire differences stay unclear, perhaps disease activity or earlier therapy.

With 3 bases clipped from V and 7 bases from J, the junction kept 6 bases outside the gene matches. This CDR3 region has 15 residues. Germline V CDR1 and CDR2: MDHEN, SYDVKM. Relapse was seen in all patients after autologous stem cell transplantation, and brentuximab vedotin exposure was variable. This sequence joins TRBV28 and TRBJ1-6, with 7 bases matching TRBD1. Sequenced here: peripheral blood mononuclear cells (PBMCs), sampled before the second cycle of nivolumab. The sequence derives from a human donor with classical Hodgkin lymphoma. The CDR3 DNA sequence: TGTGCCAGCAGTTTTTTGGGGACAGACAATTCACCCCTCCACTTT. Protein product: CASSFLGTDNSPLHF.